The 29 T cell receptor beta chains in this list originate from one sample, sequenced in a study of vaccination and CD4 T cells after COVID-19. These TCRs' antigens remain unknown. Oncomine TCR Beta short-read sequencing was applied to DNA from cultured CD4+ T cells. Via MiXCR, TCRdb re-called the PCR reads, giving one row per CDR3 protein. The sample carries approximately 16,000 distinct CDR3 sequences, 45% to 65% recorded once. The treatment here: approximately 9-day PBMC culture with coronavirus spike peptide pools or control peptides (ViraFEST assay). Material for sequencing was CD4+ T cells from blood, cultured in vitro. These receptors all come from a human donor who had recovered from COVID-19.

This clonotype has more than one count but fewer than ten. The rearrangement uses TRBV5-1 and TRBJ2-3, with unresolved D. Per the germline V gene, CDR1 is SGHRS and CDR2 is YFSETQ. Trimming cost V 0 bases and J 2 bases, with 10 bases left between them. The CDR3 sequence is 15 residues long. The CDR3 DNA reads TGCGCCAGCAGCTTGGGTACCCGTGTCACAGATACGCAGTATTTT. It specifies CASSLGTRVTDTQYF. Combining the CDR3 with reference TRBV5-1 and TRBJ2-3 gives the whole variable domain KAGVTQTPRYLIKTRGQQVTLSCSPISGHRSVSWYQQTPGQGLQFLFEYFSETQRNKGNFPGRFSGRQFSNSRSEMNVSTLELGDSALYLCASSLGTRVTDTQYFGPGTRLTVL.

This clonotype was picked up one time. This chain uses TRBV20-1 with TRBJ2-7, with TRBD2 matching 7 bases. The CDR3 contains 15 residues. The V gene end was trimmed by 0 bases and the J gene end by 5 bases; junction bases not matched to a gene: 10. Germline assignment: CDR1 DFQATT and CDR2 SNEGSKA (reference sequence). This chain's CDR3 is CSARENGLVGHEQYF. DNA of the CDR3: TGCAGTGCTAGAGAGAATGGACTAGTAGGCCACGAGCAGTACTTC.

This rearrangement joins TRBV18 to TRBJ1-1, with D unclear. The CDR3 loop spans 13 amino acids. Trimming stripped 8 bases from V and 3 bases from J, with 13 bases between. From germline, CDR1 is KGHSH and CDR2 LQKENI. The CDR3 loop reads CASAVGADTEAFF. DNA for the CDR3: TGTGCCAGCGCGGTTGGAGCGGACACTGAAGCTTTCTTT. Based on the CDR3 plus reference TRBV18 and TRBJ1-1, the full variable domain is NAGVMQNPRHLVRRRGQEARLRCSPMKGHSHVYWYRQLPEEGLKFMVYLQKENIIDESGMPKERFSAEFPKEGPSILRIQQVVRGDSAAYFCASAVGADTEAFFGQGTRLTVV.

On this clonotype itself: One end of the junction varies from germline; a read error may be responsible. V and J are TRBV7-6 and TRBJ2-5; 7 bases agree with TRBD1. The CDR3 has 13 amino acids. Germline CDR1 is SGHVS and CDR2 is FNYEAQ. The CDR3, as DNA: TGTGCTAGCAGCTTCACAGGGGAAGAGACCCAGTACTTC. Encoded protein: CASSFTGEETQYF.

The chain's CDR3 is CASSPTAGLNTQYF. The CDR3, as DNA: TGTGCCAGCAGCCCTACCGCAGGACTAAATACGCAGTATTTT. The gene calls are TRBV7-3 and TRBJ2-3, with TRBD2 as a possible D gene (6 bases). CDR3 length: 14 residues. Between the trimmed V and J ends, which lost 5 bases and 7 bases, there was a span of 16 bases. Germline V gene lookup returns CDR1 SGHTA and CDR2 FQGTGA. The full variable domain, in which reference TRBV7-3 and TRBJ2-3 provide the parts outside the CDR3, is GAGVSQTPSNKVTEKGKYVELRCDPISGHTALYWYRQSLGQGPEFLIYFQGTGAADDSGLPNDRFFAVRPEGSVSTLKIQRTERGDSAVYLCASSPTAGLNTQYFGPGTRLTVL.

This clonotype was seen a single time. V gene TRBV7-9 combines with J gene TRBJ2-1; D may match TRBD1 or TRBD2 (5 bases each). The germline V gene has CDR1 SEHNR and CDR2 FQNEAQ (reference sequence). This CDR3 has 13 amino acids. V gave up 3 bases and J gave up 3 bases, with 6 bases separating them. The CDR3 coding sequence is TGTGCCAGCAGCTTTGGGGGCTACAATGAGCAGTTCTTC. It yields the protein CASSFGGYNEQFF.

The chain uses TRBV6-1 and TRBJ1-5; 9 nucleotides agree with TRBD1. Per the germline V gene, CDR1 is MNHNS and CDR2 is SASEGT. V lost 4 bases and J lost 2; bases outside the gene matches: 9. The CDR3 has 17 residues. Here the CDR3 reads CASSAGQGGGGNQPQHF. The CDR3 DNA sequence: TGTGCCAGCAGTGCGGGACAGGGAGGGGGGGGCAATCAGCCCCAGCATTTT.

The chain employs TRBV6-1 and TRBJ2-2; D is possibly TRBD2 (6 bases). Germline CDR1 reads MNHNS; CDR2 reads SASEGT. CDR3 length equals 14 residues. V was shortened by 7 bases and J by 3 bases, with 12 bases between the two germline ends. CDR3 in amino acids: CASTRERDTGELFF. The CDR3 region has the DNA TGTGCCAGCACCCGGGAGAGGGACACCGGGGAGCTGTTTTTT.

The chain couples TRBV28 to TRBJ2-7, with 8 bases aligning to TRBD2. With 7 bases clipped from V and 3 bases from J, the junction kept 14 bases outside the gene matches. CDR1 is MDHEN and CDR2 is SYDVKM in the germline V gene. This CDR3 spans 16 amino acids. The CDR3: CASTNSGGGRIYEQYF. The DNA for the CDR3 is TGTGCCAGCACTAACTCGGGGGGGGGCCGAATCTACGAGCAGTACTTC.

This clonotype was recorded a few times. The rearrangement uses TRBV7-9 and TRBJ2-5; TRBD1 aligns across 8 bases. Losses at the gene ends were 5 bases for V and 5 bases for J; bases not matched to a gene: 10. The CDR3 consists of 15 residues. The germline gives CDR1 SEHNR, CDR2 FQNEAQ (reference sequence). The CDR3 loop reads CASSPRDRILETQYF. The CDR3, as DNA: TGTGCCAGCAGCCCCCGGGACAGGATACTGGAGACCCAGTACTTC.

V usage is TRBV6-5 and J usage is TRBJ1-6; 10 bases agree with TRBD1. Germline assignment: CDR1 MNHEY and CDR2 SVGAGI. The CDR3 has 17 amino acids. Trimming took 0 bases from V and 5 from J; bases not matched to a gene: 4. The CDR3 region has the DNA TGTGCCAGCAGTTACTCGAGACAGGGGGCGGATAATTCACCCCTCCACTTT. Translating gives CASSYSRQGADNSPLHF.

This clonotype was counted only a few times. The chain recombines TRBV20-1 with TRBJ1-2, with 10 bases fitting TRBD1. There are 12 residues in the CDR3. The V gene's germline CDR1 is DFQATT and CDR2 SNEGSKA (reference sequence). J gave up 14 bases and V 2 bases, and 8 bases lay outside the gene matches. CDR3 amino acids: CSARNRDRGETF. The CDR3 nucleotides read TGCAGTGCTAGAAACAGGGACAGGGGAGAGACCTTC.

This sequence joins TRBV6-2 or TRBV6-3 and TRBJ1-1; D is undetermined. The germline V gene has CDR1 MNHEY and CDR2 SVGEGT. This CDR3 is built from 13 residues. V was cut by 4 bases and J by 0 bases, with 6 bases left in between. DNA of the CDR3: TGTGCCAGCAGTTTTTACCTGAACACTGAAGCTTTCTTT. Protein product: CASSFYLNTEAFF.

The chain carries TRBV20-1 and TRBJ2-5; maybe TRBD2 (5 bases). The CDR3 consists of 12 residues. Germline V gives CDR1 DFQATT, CDR2 SNEGSKA (reference sequence). With 5 bases removed from V and 2 bases from J, the gap between germline ends came to 9 bases. The CDR3 spells CSALREQETQYF. The CDR3 DNA sequence: TGCAGTGCTCTTCGGGAACAAGAGACCCAGTACTTC.

In its sample, this clonotype was seen once. This rearrangement joins TRBV6-5 to TRBJ2-5; 7 bases are shared with TRBD1. The V gene end was trimmed by 0 bases and the J gene end by 1 base; junction bases not matched to a gene: 5. Germline-derived CDR1 and CDR2 are MNHEY and SVGAGI. The CDR3 covers 16 residues. CDR3 amino acids: CASSYSTGMGQETQYF. The CDR3 nucleotides are TGTGCCAGCAGTTACTCGACAGGGATGGGCCAAGAGACCCAGTACTTC.

This clonotype was counted only a few times. J is TRBJ2-3 and V is TRBV7-2, with 9 nucleotides matching TRBD2. The germline V gene has CDR1 SGHTA and CDR2 FQGNSA. Trimming took 2 bases from V and 4 from J; bases not matched to a gene: 13. The CDR3 runs 18 residues. In DNA form, the CDR3 reads TGTGCCAGCAGCTTACCTAGGGTGGCGGGAGGGGTGGCAGATACGCAGTATTTT. Amino acids: CASSLPRVAGGVADTQYF.

The chain employs TRBV27 and TRBJ1-2, with D hard to call. Trimming removed 5 bases from V and 4 bases from J, with 11 bases in between. The CDR3 length is 13 residues. The germline V gene has CDR1 MNHEY and CDR2 SMNVEV (reference sequence). This chain's CDR3 is CASSRDSTYGYTF. CDR3 sequence (DNA): TGTGCCAGCAGTCGGGATTCGACCTATGGCTACACCTTC.

This sequence joins TRBV30 and TRBJ2-2, with D possibly matching TRBD2 (6 bases). Germline CDR1 is GTSNPN and CDR2 is SVGIG (reference sequence). This CDR3 comprises 14 residues. Trimming cost V 3 bases and J 4 bases, with 12 bases left between them. The CDR3 protein is CAWRASGATGELFF. CDR3 in DNA: TGTGCCTGGAGAGCATCGGGAGCCACCGGGGAGCTGTTTTTT. The full variable domain, rest sourced from reference TRBV30 and TRBJ2-2, is SQTIHQWPATLVQPVGSPLSLECTVEGTSNPNLYWYRQAAGRGLQLLFYSVGIGQISSEVPQNLSASRPQDRQFILSSKKLLLSDSGFYLCAWRASGATGELFFGEGSRLTVL.

The chain couples TRBV3-1 to TRBJ1-1, with TRBD1 identical over 8 bases. Germline assignment: CDR1 LGHDT and CDR2 YNNKEL (reference sequence). The length of the CDR3 is 11 residues. With 6 bases clipped from V and 6 bases from J, the junction kept 0 bases outside the gene matches. This chain's CDR3 is CASRQGAEAFF. The CDR3 DNA is TGTGCCAGCAGACAGGGGGCTGAAGCTTTCTTT.

The chain recombines TRBV7-8 with TRBJ1-2; D uncertain. The germline CDR1 and CDR2 sequences are SGHVS and FQNEAQ. With 0 bases removed from V and 0 bases from J, the gap between germline ends came to 5 bases. This CDR3 has 14 residues. The CDR3 reads CASSLAGTNYGYTF. The CDR3, as DNA: TGTGCCAGCAGCTTAGCTGGAACTAACTATGGCTACACCTTC.

A remark on this clonotype: One end of the junction fails to match germline, which may point to a read error. V is TRBV28 and J is TRBJ2-7, with TRBD1 matching over 9 bases. This CDR3 region has 16 residues. The germline V gene has CDR1 MDHEN and CDR2 SYDVKM. The CDR3, as DNA: TGTGCTAGCAGGGCCCGGCGCACAGGGGGCAAATACGAGCAGTACTTC. This codes for CASRARRTGGKYEQYF.

The V gene is TRBV29-1, the J gene TRBJ2-2; TRBD2 matches at 12 bases. Germline V lookup: CDR1 SQVTM, CDR2 ANQGSEA. Trimming cost V 3 bases and J 0 bases; bases outside gene matches: 5. CDR3 length: 17 residues. The CDR3 DNA sequence: TGCAGCGTTGATTTGACTAGCGGGAGTTCGAACACCGGGGAGCTGTTTTTT. Its translation: CSVDLTSGSSNTGELFF.

The genes are TRBV7-9 and TRBJ1-4, with D possibly being TRBD1 (5 bases). V lost 1 base and J 8 bases, leaving 14 bases between the germline ends. Germline CDR1 and CDR2: SEHNR and FQNEAQ (reference sequence). CDR3 length: 15 residues. The CDR3 reads CASSLGDRGGEKLFF. For the CDR3, the DNA is TGTGCCAGCAGCTTAGGGGACCGCGGCGGAGAAAAACTGTTTTTT. The full variable domain, in which reference TRBV7-9 and TRBJ1-4 provide the parts outside the CDR3, is DTGVSQNPRHKITKRGQNVTFRCDPISEHNRLYWYRQTLGQGPEFLTYFQNEAQLEKSRLLSDRFSAERPKGSFSTLEIQRTEQGDSAMYLCASSLGDRGGEKLFFGSGTQLSVL.

The sample holds a few counts of this clonotype. CDR3 nucleotides: TGCAGTGCTAGTTGGGGGGAACACACCGGGGAGCTGTTTTTT. Translating it yields CSASWGEHTGELFF. This chain uses TRBV20-1 with TRBJ2-2; D might be TRBD2 (6 bases). Germline loops: CDR1 DFQATT, CDR2 SNEGSKA (reference sequence). V lost 3 bases and J 3 bases, leaving 11 bases between the germline ends. CDR3 size: 14 residues.

This chain joins TRBV11-3 and TRBJ2-3; no clear D. This CDR3 has 14 amino acids. V was trimmed by 5 bases and J by 2 bases, leaving 11 bases between them. In germline, CDR1 is SGHNT, CDR2 YENEEA. CDR3 in DNA: TGTGCCAGCAGCCGCGTGGGCCTCACAGATACGCAGTATTTT. Its translation: CASSRVGLTDTQYF. The full variable domain, with the rest looked up from reference TRBV11-3 and TRBJ2-3, is EAGVVQSPRYKIIEKKQPVAFWCNPISGHNTLYWYLQNLGQGPELLIRYENEEAVDDSQLPKDRFSAERLKGVDSTLKIQPAELGDSAVYLCASSRVGLTDTQYFGPGTRLTVL.

This clonotype has just a few counts. The CDR3 DNA reads TGTGCCAGCAGTTTAACCGCAGGGGGGAGCAATCAGCCCCAGCATTTT. It translates to CASSLTAGGSNQPQHF. This sequence joins TRBV28 and TRBJ1-5; 7 bases fit TRBD1. CDR3 length equals 16 residues. The ends lost 2 bases at V and 1 base at J; junction bases unmatched: 5. CDR1 is MDHEN and CDR2 is SYDVKM in the germline V gene.

The V and J genes are TRBV11-2 and TRBJ1-2; 7 bases match TRBD1. The CDR3 is made up of 13 amino acids. Trimming cost V 5 bases and J 8 bases; bases outside gene matches: 8. Germline CDR1 is SGHAT and CDR2 is FQNNGV. DNA of the CDR3: TGTGCCAGCAGCCTGACAGGGCAAGGCGGCTACACCTTC. It codes for CASSLTGQGGYTF. Supplemented by reference TRBV11-2 and TRBJ1-2, the full variable domain reads EAGVAQSPRYKIIEKRQSVAFWCNPISGHATLYWYQQILGQGPKLLIQFQNNGVVDDSQLPKDRFSAERLKGVDSTLKIQPAKLEDSAVYLCASSLTGQGGYTFGSGTRLTVV.

This clonotype has only a few counts. This chain links TRBV6-1 with TRBJ1-6, with D unclear. V lost 6 bases, J lost 5 bases, and 14 bases lay in between. The CDR3 loop spans 15 amino acids. CDR1 and CDR2 (germline): MNHNS, SASEGT. The CDR3 DNA is TGTGCCAGCAGCTCCGAACAGTTCAATAATTCACCCCTCCACTTT. Translation gives CASSSEQFNNSPLHF.

The DNA for the CDR3 is TGCAGTGGGGCGGGGGACTACAATGAGCAGTTCTTC. Residues: CSGAGDYNEQFF. The gene calls are TRBV20-1 and TRBJ2-1; 7 positions match TRBD2. This CDR3 region has 12 residues. The junction had 3 bases not matched to a gene; V was cut back by 7 bases and J by 3 bases. Germline V gene lookup returns CDR1 DFQATT and CDR2 SNEGSKA (reference sequence).